This TCR beta chain appears in the sequencing data of a study of blood T cell repertoires in COVID-19. Overall study context: Spain, Italy and the United States supplied samples that represented acute and convalescent COVID-19. Nucleic acid was either cDNA or gDNA, and it came from T cells, B-cell-depleted T cells, or PBMCs.

Germline V CDR1 and CDR2: MNHNS, SASEGT. Trimming cost V 1 base and J 2 bases, with 23 bases left between them. CDR3 size: 19 residues. Patients at the Seattle site were enrolled during active infection and followed longitudinally. As handled by the study authors: Amplifying reference gene primers gave estimates of nucleated cell counts. Clones were read by immunoSEQ multiplex PCR, and TCRdb kept only the in-frame ones, dropping some. D and trimming come from the DNA, and the V and J calls and clone size come from that table. The sample lists approximately 330,000 clones, roughly 86% occurring once. This TCR derives from a man younger than 40 with COVID-19, enrolled during active disease. The chain has TRBV6-1 and TRBJ2-5, with D perhaps matching TRBD2 (6 bases). The sample was peripheral blood. This CDR3 reads CASSEEGRGRRLKQETQYF. CDR3 sequence (DNA): TGTGCCAGCAGTGAAGAGGGTCGGGGGAGGCGGCTCAAACAAGAGACCCAGTACTTC.